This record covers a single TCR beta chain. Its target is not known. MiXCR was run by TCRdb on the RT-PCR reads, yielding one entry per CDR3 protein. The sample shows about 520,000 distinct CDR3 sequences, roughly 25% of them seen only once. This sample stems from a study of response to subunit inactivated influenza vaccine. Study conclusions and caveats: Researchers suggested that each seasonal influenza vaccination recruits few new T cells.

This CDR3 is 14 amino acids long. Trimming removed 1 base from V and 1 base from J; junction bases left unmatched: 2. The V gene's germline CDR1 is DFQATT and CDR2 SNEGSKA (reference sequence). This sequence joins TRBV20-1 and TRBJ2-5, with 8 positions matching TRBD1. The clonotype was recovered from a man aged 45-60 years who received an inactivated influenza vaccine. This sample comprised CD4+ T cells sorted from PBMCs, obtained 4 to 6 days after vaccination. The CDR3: CSARGDRGQETQYF. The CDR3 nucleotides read TGCAGTGCTAGAGGTGACAGGGGCCAAGAGACCCAGTACTTC.